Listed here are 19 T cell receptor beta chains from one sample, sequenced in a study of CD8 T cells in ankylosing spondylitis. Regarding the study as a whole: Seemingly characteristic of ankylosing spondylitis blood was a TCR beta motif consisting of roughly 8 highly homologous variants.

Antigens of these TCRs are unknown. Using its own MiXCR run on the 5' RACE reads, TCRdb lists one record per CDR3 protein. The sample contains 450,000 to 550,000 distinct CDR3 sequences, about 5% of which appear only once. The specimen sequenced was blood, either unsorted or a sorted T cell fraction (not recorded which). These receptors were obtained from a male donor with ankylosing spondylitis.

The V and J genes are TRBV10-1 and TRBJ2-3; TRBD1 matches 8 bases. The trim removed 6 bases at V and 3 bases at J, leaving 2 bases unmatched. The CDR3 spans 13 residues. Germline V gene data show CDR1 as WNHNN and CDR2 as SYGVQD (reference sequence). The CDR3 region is CASSDRGTDTQYF. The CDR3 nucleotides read TGCGCCAGCAGCGACAGGGGAACAGATACGCAGTATTTT.

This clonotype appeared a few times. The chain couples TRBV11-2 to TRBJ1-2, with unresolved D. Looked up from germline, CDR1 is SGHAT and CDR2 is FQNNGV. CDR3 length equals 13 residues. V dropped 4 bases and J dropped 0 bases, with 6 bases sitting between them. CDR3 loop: CASSSLPNYGYTF. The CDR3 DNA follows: TGTGCCAGCAGCTCCTTACCTAACTATGGCTACACCTTC.

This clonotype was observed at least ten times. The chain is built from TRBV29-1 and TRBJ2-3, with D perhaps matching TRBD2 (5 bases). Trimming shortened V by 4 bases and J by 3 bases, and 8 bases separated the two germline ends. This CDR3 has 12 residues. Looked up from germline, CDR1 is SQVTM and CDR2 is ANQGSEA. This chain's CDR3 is CSVVPGTDTQYF. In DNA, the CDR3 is TGCAGCGTTGTACCGGGAACAGATACGCAGTATTTT.

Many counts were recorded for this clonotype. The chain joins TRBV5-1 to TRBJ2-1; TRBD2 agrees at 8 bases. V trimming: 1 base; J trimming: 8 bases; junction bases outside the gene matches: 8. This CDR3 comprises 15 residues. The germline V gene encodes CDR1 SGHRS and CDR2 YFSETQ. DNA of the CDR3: TGCGCCAGCAGCTTGCCGCAGGCGGGGGGCGATGAGCAGTTCTTC. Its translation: CASSLPQAGGDEQFF.

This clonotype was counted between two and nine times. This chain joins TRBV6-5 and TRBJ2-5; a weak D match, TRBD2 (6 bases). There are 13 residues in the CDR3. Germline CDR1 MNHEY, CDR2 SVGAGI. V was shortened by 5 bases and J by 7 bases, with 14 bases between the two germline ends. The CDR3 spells CASSPSGAGTQYF. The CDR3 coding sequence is TGTGCCAGCAGTCCCTCGGGAGCAGGGACCCAGTACTTC.

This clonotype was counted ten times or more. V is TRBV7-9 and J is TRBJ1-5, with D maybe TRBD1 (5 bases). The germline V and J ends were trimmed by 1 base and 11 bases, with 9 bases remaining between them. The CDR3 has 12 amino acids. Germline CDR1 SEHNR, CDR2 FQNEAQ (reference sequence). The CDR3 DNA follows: TGTGCCAGCAGCTTAGGACCCAGGGCCCAGCATTTT. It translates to CASSLGPRAQHF.

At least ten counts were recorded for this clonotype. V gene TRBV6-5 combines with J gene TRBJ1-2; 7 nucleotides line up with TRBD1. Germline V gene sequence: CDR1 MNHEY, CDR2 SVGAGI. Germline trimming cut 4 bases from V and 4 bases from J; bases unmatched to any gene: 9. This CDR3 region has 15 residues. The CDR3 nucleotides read TGTGCCAGCAGTTTAATAAGGGGGCGCGGCTATGGCTACACCTTC. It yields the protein CASSLIRGRGYGYTF.

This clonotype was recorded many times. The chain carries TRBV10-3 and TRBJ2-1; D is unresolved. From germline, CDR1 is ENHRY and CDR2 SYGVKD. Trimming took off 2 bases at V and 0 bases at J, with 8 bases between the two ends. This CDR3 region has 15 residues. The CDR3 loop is CAISETPTSYNEQFF. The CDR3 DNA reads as TGTGCCATCAGTGAGACCCCAACCTCCTACAATGAGCAGTTCTTC.

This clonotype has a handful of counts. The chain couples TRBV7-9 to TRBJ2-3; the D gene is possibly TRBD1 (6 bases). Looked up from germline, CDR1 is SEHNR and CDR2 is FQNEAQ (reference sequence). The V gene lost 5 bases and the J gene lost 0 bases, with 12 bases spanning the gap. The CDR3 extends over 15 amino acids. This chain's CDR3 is CASSPTGASTDTQYF. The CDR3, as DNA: TGTGCCAGCAGCCCGACAGGTGCTAGCACAGATACGCAGTATTTT.

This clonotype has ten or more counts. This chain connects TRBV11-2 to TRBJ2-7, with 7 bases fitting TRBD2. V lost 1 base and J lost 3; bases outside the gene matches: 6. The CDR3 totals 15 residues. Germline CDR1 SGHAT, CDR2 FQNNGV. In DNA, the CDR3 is TGTGCCAGCAGCTTAGTTCCAGCGGGAAACTACGAGCAGTACTTC. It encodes CASSLVPAGNYEQYF. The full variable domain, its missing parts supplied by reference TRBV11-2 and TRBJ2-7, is EAGVAQSPRYKIIEKRQSVAFWCNPISGHATLYWYQQILGQGPKLLIQFQNNGVVDDSQLPKDRFSAERLKGVDSTLKIQPAKLEDSAVYLCASSLVPAGNYEQYFGPGTRLTVT.

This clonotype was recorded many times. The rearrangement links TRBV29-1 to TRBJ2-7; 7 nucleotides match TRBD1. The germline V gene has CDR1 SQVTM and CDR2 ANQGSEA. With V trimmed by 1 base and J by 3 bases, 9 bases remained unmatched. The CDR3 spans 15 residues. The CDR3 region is CSVEVAGTVNYEQYF. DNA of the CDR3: TGCAGCGTTGAAGTAGCCGGGACAGTGAACTACGAGCAGTACTTC.

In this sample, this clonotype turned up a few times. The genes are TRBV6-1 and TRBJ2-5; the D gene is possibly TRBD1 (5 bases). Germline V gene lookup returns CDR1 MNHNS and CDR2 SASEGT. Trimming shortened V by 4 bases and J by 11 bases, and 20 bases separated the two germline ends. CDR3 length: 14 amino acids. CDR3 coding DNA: TGTGCCAGCAGTGTGGGGCTATGGGAACTACGTCAGTACTTC. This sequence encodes CASSVGLWELRQYF.

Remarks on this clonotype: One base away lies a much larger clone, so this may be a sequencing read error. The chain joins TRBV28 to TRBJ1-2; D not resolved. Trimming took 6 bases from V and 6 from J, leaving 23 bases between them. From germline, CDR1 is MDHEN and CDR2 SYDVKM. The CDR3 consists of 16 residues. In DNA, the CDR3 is TGTGCCAGCAGGTTCTCTCCGTATAGGCGCGGGGATGGCTACACCTTC. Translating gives CASRFSPYRRGDGYTF.

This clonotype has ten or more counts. The CDR3 coding sequence is TGTGCCAGCAGTTTAGAGATGGGCGGGAACACTGAAGCTTTCTTT. Protein product: CASSLEMGGNTEAFF. The gene calls are TRBV12-3 or TRBV12-4 and TRBJ1-1, with D hard to call. V was trimmed by 1 base and J by 1 base, leaving 10 bases between them. This CDR3 has 15 residues.

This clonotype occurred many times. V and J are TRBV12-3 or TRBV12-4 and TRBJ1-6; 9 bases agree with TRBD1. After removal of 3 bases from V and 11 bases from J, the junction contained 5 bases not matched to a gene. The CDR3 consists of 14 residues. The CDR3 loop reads CASSFGQGKPPLHF. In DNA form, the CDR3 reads TGTGCCAGCAGTTTCGGACAGGGGAAGCCACCCCTCCACTTT.

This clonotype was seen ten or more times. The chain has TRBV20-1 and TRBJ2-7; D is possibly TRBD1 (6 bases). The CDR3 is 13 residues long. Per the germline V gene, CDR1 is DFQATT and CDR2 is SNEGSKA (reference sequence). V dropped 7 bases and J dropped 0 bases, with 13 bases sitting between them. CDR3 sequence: CSVIQGNSYEQYF. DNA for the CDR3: TGCAGTGTCATACAGGGAAACTCCTACGAGCAGTACTTC.

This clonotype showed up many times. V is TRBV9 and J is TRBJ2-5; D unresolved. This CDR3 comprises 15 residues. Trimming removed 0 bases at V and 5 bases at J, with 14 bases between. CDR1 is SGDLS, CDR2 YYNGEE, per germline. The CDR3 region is CASSVGSSTPETQYF. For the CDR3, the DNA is TGTGCCAGCAGCGTAGGGTCTTCTACACCCGAGACCCAGTACTTC.

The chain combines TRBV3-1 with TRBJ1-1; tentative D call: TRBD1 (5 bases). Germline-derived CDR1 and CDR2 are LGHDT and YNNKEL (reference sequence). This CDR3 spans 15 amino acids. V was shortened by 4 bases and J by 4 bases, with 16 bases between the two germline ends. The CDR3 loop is CASSPRLVGVTEAFF. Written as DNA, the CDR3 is TGTGCCAGCAGCCCCCGGCTTGTGGGGGTCACTGAAGCTTTCTTT.

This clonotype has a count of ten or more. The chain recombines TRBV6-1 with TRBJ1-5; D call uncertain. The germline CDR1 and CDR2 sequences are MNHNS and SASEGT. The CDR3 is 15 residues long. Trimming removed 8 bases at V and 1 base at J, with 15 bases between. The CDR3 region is CASQPRITSNQPQHF. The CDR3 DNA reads TGTGCCAGCCAGCCAAGGATCACAAGCAATCAGCCCCAGCATTTT.